This T cell receptor beta chain appears in the sequencing data of a study of CD8 T cells in cerebrospinal fluid in Alzheimer's disease. Regarding the study as a whole: Versus healthy subjects, Alzheimer's patients more often had clones of at least 3%.

TCRdb reworked the 10x single-cell sequencing reads into one entry per CDR3 protein, no DNA. Its table records fewer than 2,000 distinct CDR3 sequences. By frequency, this clonotype is large. Its target is not known. CDR1 is SEHNR, CDR2 FQNEAQ, per germline (reference sequence). The CDR3 is 14 amino acids. This sequence originates from a human donor with mild cognitive impairment. The V and J genes are TRBV7-9 and TRBJ2-7; TCRdb names TRBD2, which stays unverified in the absence of DNA. The sample consisted of cerebrospinal fluid. The CDR3 is CASSPAGGVHEQYF.